Listed here are 9 T cell receptor beta chains from one sample, sequenced in a study of blood T cell repertoires in COVID-19 (dated by TCRdb to the early 2020s). Library preparation employed the immunoSEQ multiplex PCR assay. This immuneACCESS table, as held by TCRdb, lists in-frame sequences with V and J called but not all clones. Of the missing ones, under half trace to an unresolved V gene in checked studies; the others have no known cause. This sample has roughly 110,000 clones in its table, and 75% to 90% of those were observed once. The top ten clonotypes cover 0.8% to 1% of the sample. The specimen was peripheral blood. All receptors come from a woman aged 65 to 85 with acute or convalescent COVID-19.

The gene calls are TRBV6-5 and TRBJ1-4; D might be TRBD1 (6 bases). The CDR3 loop spans 15 amino acids. Germline CDR1 is MNHEY and CDR2 is SVGAGI. Trimming took 6 bases from V and 3 from J, leaving 14 bases between them. In DNA form, the CDR3 reads TGTGCCAGCAGCAACCAACAGGGAGCTAATGAAAAACTGTTTTTT. This gives the protein CASSNQQGANEKLFF.

The genes are TRBV3-1 (or the pseudogene TRBV3-2) and TRBJ1-1, with D possibly matching TRBD1 (5 bases). V was cut by 1 base and J by 0 bases, with 6 bases left in between. The germline V gene encodes CDR1 LGHDT and CDR2 YNNKEL (reference sequence). The CDR3 runs 14 residues. The DNA of the CDR3 is TGTGCCAGCAGCCAAGGGACACTGAACACTGAAGCTTTCTTT. Encoded protein: CASSQGTLNTEAFF.

The J gene is TRBJ1-1, the V gene TRBV10-3; TRBD1 matches at 8 bases. The junction had 7 bases not matched to a gene; V was cut back by 8 bases and J by 5 bases. The germline V gene has CDR1 ENHRY and CDR2 SYGVKD. The CDR3 runs to 13 residues. The DNA for the CDR3 is TGTGCCATCCGGACAGGGCAGTGGACTGAAGCTTTCTTT. Translated, it gives CAIRTGQWTEAFF.

CDR3 region: CASRESSGNTIYF. DNA of the CDR3: TGTGCCAGCAGAGAGAGCTCTGGAAACACCATATATTTT. This chain links TRBV27 with TRBJ1-3; no definite D call. V was shortened by 6 bases and J by 0 bases, with 6 bases between the two germline ends. Germline V gene sequence: CDR1 MNHEY, CDR2 SMNVEV (reference sequence). The CDR3 has 13 amino acids.

J is TRBJ1-2 and V is TRBV5-4; D perhaps matches TRBD1 (6 bases). Per germline, CDR1 SGHNT and CDR2 YYREEE (reference sequence). The CDR3 sequence is 14 residues long. Trimming took 2 bases from V and 2 from J, leaving 10 bases between them. The CDR3 DNA reads as TGTGCCAGCAGCTTCCCACAGGGAAACTATGGCTACACCTTC. Translating gives CASSFPQGNYGYTF.

This clone was picked up one time. The gene calls are TRBV3-1 (or the pseudogene TRBV3-2) and TRBJ1-2, with a possible D match to TRBD1 (6 bases). The length of the CDR3 is 14 residues. Trimming took 2 bases from V and 4 from J, leaving 11 bases between them. Germline lookup yields CDR1 LGHDT and CDR2 YNNKEL (reference sequence). CDR3 bases: TGTGCCAGCAGCCAAAATACAGGGTCCTATGGCTACACCTTC. Residues: CASSQNTGSYGYTF.

For the CDR3, the DNA is TGTGCCAGTTCCCTCGACAGGGACACTGAAGCTTTCTTT. This gives the protein CASSLDRDTEAFF. The rearrangement uses TRBV19 and TRBJ1-1; 7 positions match TRBD1. Germline trimming cut 8 bases from V and 3 bases from J; bases unmatched to any gene: 6. The CDR3 spans 13 residues. CDR1 LNHDA and CDR2 SQIVND come from the germline V gene (reference sequence).

The J gene is TRBJ2-3, the V gene TRBV3-1 (or the pseudogene TRBV3-2); the D is unclear. This CDR3 contains 12 residues. Germline lookup yields CDR1 LGHDT and CDR2 YNNKEL (reference sequence). The V end lost 4 bases, the J end lost 2 bases, and 4 bases lay between the germline ends. The CDR3 spells CASSLSTDTQYF. In DNA, the CDR3 is TGTGCCAGCAGCCTCTCCACAGATACGCAGTATTTT.

The chain links TRBV9 to TRBJ2-3, with D unresolved. The CDR3 is 12 residues long. Germline CDR1 and CDR2: SGDLS and YYNGEE. V lost 5 bases, J lost 2 bases, and 6 bases lay in between. Here the CDR3 reads CASSRNTDTQYF. The DNA for the CDR3 is TGTGCCAGCAGTCGTAACACAGATACGCAGTATTTT.